One sample yielded the 25 T cell receptor beta chains listed below, sequenced in a study of control samples from healthy donors and cancer patients. Assay: immunoSEQ multiplex PCR; the TCRdb copy retains only in-frame clones and omits some. The sample shows some 99,000 clones, around 89% of them seen only once. The sequencing input was blood. These receptors all stem from a woman in her forties or fifties in good health.

This sequence joins TRBV4-1 and TRBJ1-5, with 10 bases aligning to TRBD1. With V trimmed by 5 bases and J by 4 bases, 11 bases remained unmatched. CDR3 size: 17 residues. The germline V gene encodes CDR1 MGHRA and CDR2 YSYEKL. The CDR3: CASSVGQGEFSNQPQHF. The CDR3 nucleotides read TGCGCCAGCAGCGTCGGACAGGGGGAATTTAGTAATCAGCCCCAGCATTTT.

The rearrangement joins TRBV7-3 to TRBJ2-2; D is uncertain. V lost 4 bases and J lost 4, with 10 bases in between. Germline V gene sequence: CDR1 SGHTA, CDR2 FQGTGA. The CDR3 contains 14 residues. Written as DNA, the CDR3 is TGTGCCAGCAGCTCCAGACTGGGCACCGGGGAGCTGTTTTTT. The encoded protein is CASSSRLGTGELFF.

The chain uses TRBV19 and TRBJ1-2; no reliable D call. Germline V lookup: CDR1 LNHDA, CDR2 SQIVND (reference sequence). Trimming removed 3 bases from V and 3 bases from J, with 14 bases in between. The CDR3 consists of 15 residues. CDR3 DNA: TGTGCCAGTAGTATCACTACGAGGCAGCACTATGGCTACACCTTC. Protein sequence: CASSITTRQHYGYTF.

This chain links TRBV6-5 with TRBJ1-6; D is ambiguous. The germline CDR1 and CDR2 sequences are MNHEY and SVGAGI. V lost 0 bases and J lost 9, with 12 bases in between. This CDR3 is built from 15 residues. The DNA of the CDR3 is TGTGCCAGCAGTTACTCGGAAGGGTCTAGTTCACCCCTCCACTTT. It encodes CASSYSEGSSSPLHF.

As regards this clone: The junction does not match germline at one end; this may be a read error. The chain combines TRBV7-9 with TRBJ2-1, with 12 nucleotides matching TRBD2. Germline V gives CDR1 SEHNR, CDR2 FQNEAQ (reference sequence). This CDR3 region has 14 residues. The CDR3 reads CASSLAGGPPEQFF. Written as DNA, the CDR3 is TGTGCCAGCAGCCTAGCGGGAGGGCCCCCTGAGCAGTTCTTC.

The chain is built from TRBV27 and TRBJ1-4; D not certain. Between the trimmed V and J ends, which lost 5 bases and 0 bases, there was a span of 16 bases. The CDR3 consists of 17 residues. CDR1 is MNHEY and CDR2 is SMNVEV in the germline V gene (reference sequence). The CDR3 loop is CASSLSLTTPTNEKLFF. The CDR3 nucleotides are TGTGCCAGCAGTCTCTCCCTAACCACACCAACTAATGAAAAACTGTTTTTT.

The chain joins TRBV11-3 to TRBJ2-1; 13 bases are shared with TRBD2. The CDR3 consists of 16 residues. J gave up 10 bases and V 5 bases, and 11 bases lay outside the gene matches. Germline V lookup: CDR1 SGHNT, CDR2 YENEEA. CDR3 protein: CASSPRPGLAGWEQFF. CDR3 sequence (DNA): TGTGCCAGCAGCCCTCGGCCGGGACTAGCGGGGTGGGAGCAGTTCTTC.

The chain carries TRBV7-3 and TRBJ2-7; D not resolved. This CDR3 has 15 amino acids. Trimming stripped 8 bases from V and 0 bases from J, with 17 bases between. Germline CDR1 SGHTA, CDR2 FQGTGA. CDR3 in amino acids: CASPCSRGSSYEQYV. The CDR3 region has the DNA TGTGCCAGCCCCTGCTCCCGAGGATCCTCCTACGAGCAGTACGTC.

The genes are TRBV7-9 and TRBJ2-3; D not resolved. The CDR3 runs to 13 residues. Trimming removed 1 base at V and 4 bases at J, with 6 bases between. CDR1 SEHNR and CDR2 FQNEAQ come from the germline V gene (reference sequence). CDR3 residues: CASSLEVPDTQYF. The CDR3 DNA follows: TGTGCCAGCAGCTTAGAGGTCCCAGATACGCAGTATTTT. The full variable domain, in which reference TRBV7-9 and TRBJ2-3 provide the parts outside the CDR3, is DTGVSQNPRHKITKRGQNVTFRCDPISEHNRLYWYRQTLGQGPEFLTYFQNEAQLEKSRLLSDRFSAERPKGSFSTLEIQRTEQGDSAMYLCASSLEVPDTQYFGPGTRLTVL.

The CDR3 nucleotides read TGTGCCAGCTCACCACAGTGGGGCGTTTCCCATAACTATGGCTACACCTTC. Its translation is CASSPQWGVSHNYGYTF. This sequence joins TRBV18 and TRBJ1-2, with D perhaps matching TRBD1 (5 bases). The germline V gene has CDR1 KGHSH and CDR2 LQKENI. Between the trimmed V and J ends, which lost 1 base and 1 base, there was a span of 16 bases. This CDR3 comprises 17 residues.

The genes are TRBV3-1 (or the pseudogene TRBV3-2) and TRBJ2-3; no clear D. CDR3 size: 14 residues. Germline assignment: CDR1 LGHDT and CDR2 YNNKEL (reference sequence). Trimming cost V 0 bases and J 2 bases, with 6 bases left between them. The chain's CDR3 is CASSQDMHTDTQYF. CDR3 bases: TGTGCCAGCAGCCAAGATATGCACACAGATACGCAGTATTTT.

The V gene is TRBV7-3, the J gene TRBJ2-5; D is unresolved. The CDR3 runs 14 residues. Germline V gene sequence: CDR1 SGHTA, CDR2 FQGTGA. Trimming removed 5 bases at V and 2 bases at J, with 12 bases between. Written as DNA, the CDR3 is TGTGCCAGCAGCCCCAGTGGCGAGCAAGAGACCCAGTACTTC. It yields the protein CASSPSGEQETQYF. Looking up the rest from reference TRBV7-3 and TRBJ2-5 gives the full variable domain: GAGVSQTPSNKVTEKGKYVELRCDPISGHTALYWYRQSLGQGPEFLIYFQGTGAADDSGLPNDRFFAVRPEGSVSTLKIQRTERGDSAVYLCASSPSGEQETQYFGPGTRLLVL.

The chain links TRBV11-2 to TRBJ2-5; TRBD2 aligns across 8 bases. Trimming at V came to 0 bases and at J to 3 bases, leaving 9 bases not matched to a gene. The CDR3 spans 17 residues. Germline CDR1 and CDR2: SGHAT and FQNNGV. This CDR3 is CASSLDGGGGFEETQYF. DNA for the CDR3: TGTGCCAGCAGCTTAGATGGCGGCGGGGGGTTTGAAGAGACCCAGTACTTC.

This chain connects TRBV6-6 to TRBJ2-7; D remains ambiguous. This CDR3 spans 13 amino acids. Trimming pared 2 bases from V and 3 bases from J, leaving 8 bases between. In germline, CDR1 is MNHNY, CDR2 SVGAGI (reference sequence). This CDR3 reads CASSYEYVYEQYV. In nucleotides, the CDR3 is TGTGCCAGCAGTTACGAGTACGTCTACGAGCAGTACGTC.

The V gene is TRBV5-6, the J gene TRBJ2-7, with 10 bases lining up with TRBD2. V shed 0 bases, J shed 2 bases, and the junction held 5 bases outside the gene matches. Germline V gene data show CDR1 as SGHDT and CDR2 as YYEEEE. This CDR3 has 16 amino acids. The CDR3 DNA follows: TGTGCCAGCAGCTTGGCTAGCGGGAGACCCCCCTACGAGCAGTACGTC. Its translation is CASSLASGRPPYEQYV.

The V and J genes are TRBV10-3 and TRBJ2-4; D gene unclear. The CDR3 is 17 residues long. Deletions cut 0 bases from V and 9 bases from J, with 21 bases between. Germline V gives CDR1 ENHRY, CDR2 SYGVKD. The chain's CDR3 is CAISESTSRTLKGIQYF. CDR3 nucleotide sequence: TGTGCCATCAGTGAGTCGACCAGCAGAACCTTAAAGGGCATTCAGTACTTC.

The rearrangement joins TRBV6-6 to TRBJ2-3; TRBD2 matches 10 bases. Per the germline V gene, CDR1 is MNHNY and CDR2 is SVGAGI (reference sequence). The CDR3 has 16 residues. The ends lost 2 bases at V and 8 bases at J; junction bases unmatched: 10. Here the CDR3 DNA reads TGTGCCAGCAGTTACCGTAGCGGGAGGCCCGCCACTACGCAGTATTTT. Translated: CASSYRSGRPATTQYF.

The chain joins TRBV7-3 to TRBJ1-1; D remains ambiguous. V dropped 3 bases and J dropped 5 bases, with 16 bases sitting between them. This CDR3 contains 15 residues. Germline CDR1 SGHTA, CDR2 FQGTGA. CDR3 sequence reads: CASSFDPLDRTEAFF. Written as DNA, the CDR3 is TGTGCCAGCAGCTTCGATCCCCTGGATCGGACTGAAGCTTTCTTT. The entire variable domain, with the rest obtained from reference TRBV7-3 and TRBJ1-1, is as follows: GAGVSQTPSNKVTEKGKYVELRCDPISGHTALYWYRQSLGQGPEFLIYFQGTGAADDSGLPNDRFFAVRPEGSVSTLKIQRTERGDSAVYLCASSFDPLDRTEAFFGQGTRLTVV.

This chain connects TRBV6-6 to TRBJ1-2; no reliable D call. Looked up from germline, CDR1 is MNHNY and CDR2 is SVGAGI (reference sequence). The CDR3 has 14 residues. V lost 2 bases to trimming and J lost 8 bases, with 15 bases between them. The CDR3: CASSYESGRNGYTF. CDR3 sequence (DNA): TGTGCCAGCAGTTACGAATCGGGAAGAAACGGCTACACCTTC.

The chain has TRBV6-6 and TRBJ1-1; D remains ambiguous. CDR1 is MNHNY, CDR2 SVGAGI, per germline (reference sequence). The CDR3 contains 13 residues. V was trimmed by 6 bases and J by 0 bases, leaving 8 bases between them. In DNA form, the CDR3 reads TGTGCCAGCAGCAGATTAATGAACACTGAAGCTTTCTTT. It specifies CASSRLMNTEAFF.

This clone is a singleton in its sample. As DNA, the CDR3 is TGTGCCACCAGCAGAGGAATGGACAGGGGGATAGACGCTTTCTTT. Its protein product is CATSRGMDRGIDAFF. The J gene is TRBJ1-1, the V gene TRBV15; 10 nucleotides match TRBD1. The germline gives CDR1 LNHNV, CDR2 YYDKDF (reference sequence). This CDR3 has 15 residues. With V trimmed by 1 base and J by 11 bases, 10 bases remained unmatched.

The DNA for the CDR3 is TGTGCCAGCAGCCGGGACAGGCGCATAACCGGGGAGCTGTTTTTT. It is translated as CASSRDRRITGELFF. V gene TRBV11-2 combines with J gene TRBJ2-2; 8 bases fit TRBD1. The germline V gene has CDR1 SGHAT and CDR2 FQNNGV. Trimming cost V 5 bases and J 5 bases; bases outside gene matches: 7. The CDR3 runs to 15 residues.

The J gene is TRBJ2-1, the V gene TRBV11-2; D uncertain. The CDR3 length is 14 residues. Germline CDR1 reads SGHAT; CDR2 reads FQNNGV. V lost 1 base to trimming and J lost 4 bases, with 8 bases between them. CDR3 sequence reads: CASSLGSVYNEQFF. CDR3 sequence (DNA): TGTGCCAGCAGCTTAGGGTCTGTTTACAATGAGCAGTTCTTC. Based on the CDR3 plus reference TRBV11-2 and TRBJ2-1, the full variable domain is EAGVAQSPRYKIIEKRQSVAFWCNPISGHATLYWYQQILGQGPKLLIQFQNNGVVDDSQLPKDRFSAERLKGVDSTLKIQPAKLEDSAVYLCASSLGSVYNEQFFGPGTRLTVL.

This clone was counted once. The genes are TRBV10-3 and TRBJ1-2; D not resolved. The CDR3 covers 14 residues. CDR1 and CDR2 from the germline V gene are ENHRY and SYGVKD. Trimming stripped 4 bases from V and 9 bases from J, with 18 bases between. The CDR3 here is CAISADPILQRYTF. CDR3 nucleotides: TGTGCCATCAGTGCAGACCCAATTCTCCAGCGCTACACCTTC.

V gene TRBV5-4 combines with J gene TRBJ2-2; possible D gene TRBD1, 6 bases. The CDR3 has 13 amino acids. Germline values: CDR1 SGHNT, CDR2 YYREEE (reference sequence). The ends were cut back, 5 bases at V and 6 bases at J, with 11 bases in the middle. CDR3 DNA: TGTGCCAGCAGACCGGACAGTTCCGGGGAGCTGTTTTTT. Protein product: CASRPDSSGELFF.